This T cell receptor beta chain was retrieved from a study of blood T cell repertoires in COVID-19. On the study more broadly: Sample material is recorded as cDNA or gDNA derived from T cells, B-cell-depleted T cells, or PBMCs.

Repertoires were generated with immunoSEQ multiplex PCR, while TCRdb's copy carries only in-frame clones and drops some. The table has about 250,000 clones, more than 65% seen once. V dropped 7 bases and J dropped 7; count of bases not matched to a gene: 8. CDR1 and CDR2 (germline): MNHEY, SVGEGT. The CDR3 spans 14 residues. The chain recombines TRBV6-2 or TRBV6-3 with TRBJ2-3; 10 bases are shared with TRBD1. This TCR came from a man in his fifties with active or convalescent COVID-19. Material: peripheral blood. The CDR3 sequence is CASTPSGQGHTQYF. The CDR3 region has the DNA TGTGCCAGCACCCCCTCGGGACAGGGGCATACGCAGTATTTT.